This T cell receptor (beta chain) emerged from a study of T-cell reconstitution after alpha-beta-depleted transplantation in children. This clonotype has a handful of counts. Molecular barcoding with unique molecular identifiers was used for the TCRbeta library. MiXCR, run by TCRdb on the PCR reads, gives a single entry per CDR3 protein. The profile covers roughly 500,000 distinct CDR3 sequences, with 15% to 20% appearing a single time and roughly 3.3% taken by the ten largest. V was pared by 2 bases and J by 4 bases, with 15 bases between. CDR1 and CDR2 (germline): SEHNR, FQNEAQ (reference sequence). This CDR3 has 16 residues.

The chain uses TRBV7-9 and TRBJ1-3; possibly TRBD1 for D (5 bases). The sequence derives from a human donor who donated a stem cell graft to a child with acute lymphoblastic leukemia. The sample here was PBMCs from the stem cell graft donor, taken from the stem cell graft. CDR3 DNA: TGTGCCAGCAGCTTACAGGGACGAGGATACGGAAACACCATATATTTT. Amino acids: CASSLQGRGYGNTIYF. The variable domain in full, completed from reference TRBV7-9 and TRBJ1-3, reads DTGVSQNPRHKITKRGQNVTFRCDPISEHNRLYWYRQTLGQGPEFLTYFQNEAQLEKSRLLSDRFSAERPKGSFSTLEIQRTEQGDSAMYLCASSLQGRGYGNTIYFGEGSWLTVV.